This TCR beta chain was captured in a study of cytomegalovirus exposure and HLA in healthy donors (dated by TCRdb to between 2016 and 2019). Regarding the complete study: An earlier analysis of several hundred of the donors reported under 300 Gb of sequence data and 117 million unique TCR beta sequences obtained from some 200 million T cells. Around 330 gigabases of sequencing data and around 88 million unique TCR sequences made up an early release that covered nearly 650 HLA-typed donors. Among the roughly 400 genotyped donors, around 79% belonged to the genetic ancestry cluster associated with self-reported Caucasian donors. The study was designed to test whether signatures of past pathogen exposure could be identified by cataloging public T cell receptors. The study profiled the T cell repertoires of about 720 subjects by immunosequencing and related them to cytomegalovirus serostatus. Along with the approximately 700-subject first cohort, a separate validation cohort of around 110 different subjects was used. High-throughput TCR immunosequencing, statistical association of individual TCRs with disease status, and machine learning were combined to predict cytomegalovirus infection status. In a later analysis, previously published TCR beta repertoires from hundreds of donors were re-analyzed and high-resolution HLA genotyping was added so that TCR occurrence patterns could be studied. The later analysis used no new phenotypic data to find candidate immune exposures, relying instead on TCR beta sequences and their occurrence across donors. An earlier analysis of roughly 600 of the donors used high-throughput TCR beta sequencing to judge whether each TCR beta V gene segment behaved as functional or pseudogenic. Donor age, sex, ethnicity and CMV serostatus were compiled alongside the repertoire data. In a later genetic analysis, genome-wide SNP genotypes for about 55% of the 666 donors were used, and that subset was treated as a discovery cohort. Every repertoire in the discovery cohort had been generated on one and the same sequencing platform. HLA typing covered class I and class II loci at four-digit resolution. Typing coverage differed by locus: A, B, C, DRB1 and DQB1 were typed in about 620-640 donors, DQA1 in approximately 520, DPA1 in some 570, and DPB1 in approximately 450. Four or five DR-DQ haplotypes were handled as single units for association and clustering because linkage in the cohort was strong. Across approximately 420 genotyped donors of the cohort, an average of roughly 250,000 unique TCR beta nucleotide sequences per donor were sequenced, and 15% to 20% of those sequences were non-productive.

The library was obtained by the immunoSEQ multiplex PCR assay. A mixture of 60 forward primers for TCR Vbeta segments and 13 reverse primers for TCR Jbeta segments was used in the multiplex PCR. Amplification of the CDR3 region of rearranged TCR beta genes was performed with a multiplex PCR assay on genomic DNA. The amplified TCR beta libraries were sequenced on the Illumina HiSeq System as 87-base-pair reads. In the original analysis: A later analysis tallied some 79 million unique TCR beta chains across the 660 or so repertoires, and 10 million to 11 million of those chains were shared by two or more donors. To remove PCR and sequencing errors, raw reads were error-corrected and collapsed into unique sequences using a nearest-neighbor algorithm that merged closely related sequences. To assign V, D and J gene segments, CDR3 sequences were aligned to IMGT reference sequences. For a sequence to be retained, a match of at least six nucleotides to both a V gene segment and a J gene segment was required. A rearrangement was called productive if the CDR3 had no stop codons and remained in frame with V and J, and every other rearrangement was called non-productive. Following IMGT convention, CDR3 was defined as the stretch from the second conserved V-encoded cysteine to the conserved J-encoded phenylalanine. In an earlier analysis of more than 550 of the donors, sequences lacking an unambiguous match to a single V gene segment were excluded. In an earlier analysis of 450 to 700 of the donors, V segments were called functional above 56.7% productive rearrangements and were called segregating when the between-donor standard deviation exceeded 5%. A statistical classification framework was built to diagnose cytomegalovirus status from the catalog of TCR beta chain sequences. A later analysis assigned V and J genes by comparing TCR nucleotide sequences with IMGT/GENE-DB human TR gene sequences. Using the TCRdist pipeline, a later analysis assigned CDR3 sequences along with most-parsimonious VDJ recombination scenarios. In a later analysis, each TCR beta chain was defined by its CDR3 amino acid sequence together with its V-gene family, and reads lacking a unique V-gene family were excluded. As a way to deal with suspected cross-contamination and a sequencing artifact, a later analysis dropped hundreds of nucleotide sequences that were highly shared and had low generation probability. In a later analysis, a clonal expansion index was calculated for each public chain from normalized within-repertoire ranks of inferred template counts. In a later analysis, generation probabilities were computed using a VDJ recombination model fitted to out-of-frame rearrangements, and the results were checked against IGoR. In a later analysis, TCR-TCR, TCR-HLA and TCR-CMV co-occurrence was scored with hypergeometric tests, and a repertoire-size bias correction was applied to TCR pairs. To estimate false discovery rates, a later analysis permuted the HLA or CMV assignments 20 times. A later analysis grouped co-occurring TCRs with DBSCAN, adding TCRdist sequence similarity when clustering within HLA-allele-positive subsets. Repertoires with fewer than 30,000 or more than 120,000 public chains were left out of co-occurrence clustering, as were a few repertoires with anomalous nucleotide sharing. In TCRdb, the immuneACCESS table is reduced to in-frame sequences with V and J assigned. These tables do not hold every clone; where another copy was compared, an unresolved V gene accounts for under half, and the others remain unexplained. V, J and clone size are those of that table, while D and trimming were read from the DNA. The sample table lists over 100,000 clones, approximately 78% of them with a count of one. The top ten constitute about 3.3% of the sample.

The CDR3 runs 17 residues from the cysteine to the phenylalanine. CDR3 DNA only is kept here, 51 bases in frame from base 1. The germline V gene provides CDR1 SGHDN and CDR2 FVKESK. Clipping removes 3 bases from V and 6 bases from J, with 12 as the unmatched junction base count. Comment on this clone: Its antigen is still unknown. No quality values exist for individual bases; no much larger clone is one base distant.

The investigation overall reported the following: When HLA alleles, especially DR and DQ, strongly co-occurred, TCR associations were difficult to assign to individual alleles. The study gave a list of 150 to 200 TCR beta chains associated with cytomegalovirus. HLA typing was unavailable for some donors at each locus, so association tests used only the typed subset. Only TCR beta chains were sequenced in this cohort, and the absence of alpha or paired-chain data limited detectable features. V-gene and J-gene trimming of TCR beta chains was associated with a missense DCLRE1C variant in a later genetic analysis, and the association was replicated in an independent cohort. A few of the identified cytomegalovirus-associated TCR beta chains were confirmed in vitro to be specific for cytomegalovirus antigens. According to a later genetic analysis, donors in an Asian-associated ancestry cluster had fewer N-insertions in productive TCRs than the approximately 700-donor mean. Over 15 rarely observed V segments, including chromosome 9 orphons, were excluded from the earlier analysis of several hundred of the donors because counts were too low. Because the 87-base-pair reads could not distinguish some IMGT-functional V segments, including TRBV6-2 and TRBV6-3, those segments were excluded. The classifier was reported to diagnose cytomegalovirus status with high specificity and sensitivity in both the original and validation cohorts. Most CMV-associated TCR beta chains appeared to be HLA-restricted in a later analysis, and the HLA associations seemed to be driven largely by CMV exposure. A further reported finding was that TCR beta sequences accurately predicted the HLA-A and HLA-B alleles for most subjects in the first cohort. Specific HLA alleles were associated with some 15,000 TCR beta sequences at a false discovery rate of 0.05 in a later analysis. In a later analysis, several top co-occurrence clusters were reported to appear linked to parvovirus B19, influenza, CMV and Epstein-Barr virus. Across donors, most TCR sequences were observed very rarely, whereas some public TCRs were present in many individuals. In a later analysis, HLA-associated TCR beta chains showed more clonal expansion and lower generation probabilities than non-associated chains that were equally common. In a later analysis, the rate of TCR association differed among HLA loci, with DRB1 alleles having the most associated TCRs and HLA-C alleles having the fewest. The presence/absence analyses assumed that sequencing depth was roughly uniform across donors, and that assumption may not be true. A cluster of highly shared sequence variants was judged likely to be a technical artifact of the sequencing pipeline. An earlier analysis of approximately 570 of the donors showed that most TCR beta V segments appeared in productive rearrangements either about 87% or about 30% of the time, which broadly matched IMGT annotations. The only immune exposure information available for the cohort was CMV serostatus. The authors suggested that the approach could potentially be extended to other disease states and immunological phenotypes. Correlated functional status among segregating V segments might be attributable to linkage disequilibrium, but an unknown experimental factor could not be ruled out.

The cohort was made up of approximately 670 healthy bone marrow donors. At the time of sampling, all cohort members were nominally healthy, though unrecorded immune exposures were likely present. The donor was CMV seropositive and belonged to the group of over 250 seropositive cohort members. Each donor provided a peripheral blood sample, and peripheral blood mononuclear cells were used for TCR beta sequencing. Genomic DNA extraction from the blood cell samples was performed with the Qiagen DNeasy Blood Extraction Kit. This sequence uses TRBV14 and TRBJ2-7, with 12 bases aligning to TRBD1. This receptor was taken from a woman aged 30 to 39 in good health and CMV-seropositive. The specimen sequenced was PBMCs. The bases read TGTGCCAGCAGCCAGATGGCCCCGGGACAGGGGGCGATCGAGCAGTACTTC. It translates to CASSQMAPGQGAIEQYF.